The rows below give T cell receptor beta chains drawn from one sample of a study of T cells after yellow fever vaccination. Each CDR3 protein is one row after TCRdb ran MiXCR on the 5' RACE reads. Of around 260,000 distinct CDR3 sequences in the sample, roughly 4.8% were seen once. The material was CD4+ T cells sorted from PBMCs, obtained on the day of the yellow fever booster vaccination. The receptor set was obtained from a man aged 18-30 years who received the YFV17D yellow fever vaccine. Each CDR3 is given with its conserved first and last residue. The order of the fields is clone size, D gene, J gene, CDR3 length, V gene, CDR3 protein, CDR3 DNA. The D gene is left open where the match is weak. Size values are once, few and many counts, or a class for expanded clones, and some rows have none.

>few|-|TRBJ1-5|14|TRBV19
CASKFSQDNQPQHF
TGTGCCAGTAAATTCTCGCAGGACAATCAGCCCCAGCATTTT
>few|-|TRBJ1-6|14|TRBV4-1
CASSLLRGNSPLHF
TGCGCCAGCAGCCTCCTCAGGGGTAACTCACCCCTCCACTTT
>few|-|TRBJ1-1|15|TRBV7-8
CASSTGRFVWAEAFF
TGTGCCAGCAGTACCGGACGGTTCGTTTGGGCTGAAGCTTTCTTT
>few|-|TRBJ2-3|12|TRBV7-2
CASSLDQRTQYF
TGTGCCAGCAGCTTAGATCAGCGTACGCAGTATTTT
>few|-|TRBJ1-1|15|TRBV4-1
CASSQEAAINTEAFF
TGCGCCAGCAGCCAAGAGGCAGCGATCAACACTGAAGCTTTCTTT
>many|-|TRBJ1-3|13|TRBV11-2
CASSLTHSGSPDF
TGTGCCAGCAGCTTAACCCACTCGGGCAGTCCGGATTTT
>-|-|TRBJ1-2|10|TRBV20-1
CSAGGPGYTF
TGCAGTGCCGGCGGTCCCGGCTACACCTTC
>-|-|TRBJ2-2|15|TRBV6-5
CASSRGGANTGELFF
TGTGCCAGCAGCCGTGGGGGGGCCAACACCGGGGAGCTGTTTTTT
>few|TRBD2|TRBJ2-4|20|TRBV19
CASSPLRLAGGRIAKNIQYF
TGTGCCAGTAGTCCCCTCCGACTAGCGGGGGGGCGGATAGCCAAAAACATTCAGTACTTC
>many|-|TRBJ2-6|15|TRBV28
CASSFSGSGANVLTF
TGTGCCAGCAGTTTCTCCGGGTCTGGGGCCAACGTCCTGACTTTC
>-|TRBD2|TRBJ2-5|18|TRBV7-9
CASSHGLAGRRLQETQYF
TGTGCCAGCAGTCATGGACTAGCGGGGCGACGCCTCCAAGAGACCCAGTACTTC
>-|-|TRBJ2-3|16|TRBV5-5
CASSLGGRPSTDTQYF
TGTGCCAGCAGCTTGGGGGGACGCCCCAGCACAGATACGCAGTATTTT
>few|TRBD1|TRBJ1-5|16|TRBV12-3/TRBV12-4
CASSTRDRGRGQPQHF
TGTGCCAGCAGTACCAGGGACAGGGGTCGCGGTCAGCCCCAGCATTTT
>few|-|TRBJ2-2|15|TRBV7-8
CASSLDSASTGELFF
TGTGCCAGCAGCTTAGATAGCGCGAGCACCGGGGAGCTGTTTTTT
>many|TRBD2|TRBJ2-3|15|TRBV10-3
CAISGTSGGTDTQYF
TGTGCCATCAGTGGGACTAGCGGGGGGACAGATACGCAGTATTTT
>many|-|TRBJ2-5|15|TRBV5-1
CASSLDRGAQETQYF
TGCGCCAGCAGCTTGGATCGAGGGGCACAAGAGACCCAGTACTTC
>-|-|TRBJ2-5|12|TRBV7-9
CASSPRLETQYF
TGTGCCAGCAGCCCCCGACTCGAGACCCAGTACTTC
>many|-|TRBJ2-7|16|TRBV9
CASSAGPHGEVDEQYF
TGTGCCAGCAGCGCGGGCCCCCACGGGGAGGTGGACGAGCAGTACTTC
>few|-|TRBJ2-5|12|TRBV11-2
CASSWDIETQYF
TGTGCCAGCAGCTGGGACATTGAGACCCAGTACTTC
>many|TRBD2|TRBJ2-1|14|TRBV10-3
CAIGAGGYYNEQFF
TGTGCCATCGGAGCGGGGGGGTACTACAATGAGCAGTTCTTC
>few|-|TRBJ2-5|17|TRBV6-5
CASSYDGLASNQETQYF
TGTGCCAGCAGTTACGATGGGCTAGCGAGTAACCAAGAGACCCAGTACTTC
>-|-|TRBJ2-5|15|TRBV6-6
CASSPGRSLVETQYF
TGTGCCAGCAGCCCTGGGAGGAGCCTGGTCGAGACCCAGTACTTC
>-|TRBD1|TRBJ2-5|16|TRBV5-4
CASSFPPRQGQETQYF
TGTGCCAGCAGCTTCCCCCCCCGACAGGGACAAGAGACCCAGTACTTC
>-|TRBD1|TRBJ1-6|19|TRBV18
CASSPGGTGGNSYNSPLHF
TGTGCCAGCTCACCGGGGGGGACAGGGGGCAATTCCTATAATTCACCCCTCCACTTT
>-|TRBD2|TRBJ2-5|15|TRBV7-2
CASSFQRGAEETQYF
TGTGCCAGCAGCTTCCAGCGGGGGGCGGAAGAGACCCAGTACTTC
>many|TRBD1|TRBJ1-6|14|TRBV11-1
CASSFGQGESPLHF
TGTGCCAGCAGCTTCGGACAGGGGGAATCACCCCTCCACTTT